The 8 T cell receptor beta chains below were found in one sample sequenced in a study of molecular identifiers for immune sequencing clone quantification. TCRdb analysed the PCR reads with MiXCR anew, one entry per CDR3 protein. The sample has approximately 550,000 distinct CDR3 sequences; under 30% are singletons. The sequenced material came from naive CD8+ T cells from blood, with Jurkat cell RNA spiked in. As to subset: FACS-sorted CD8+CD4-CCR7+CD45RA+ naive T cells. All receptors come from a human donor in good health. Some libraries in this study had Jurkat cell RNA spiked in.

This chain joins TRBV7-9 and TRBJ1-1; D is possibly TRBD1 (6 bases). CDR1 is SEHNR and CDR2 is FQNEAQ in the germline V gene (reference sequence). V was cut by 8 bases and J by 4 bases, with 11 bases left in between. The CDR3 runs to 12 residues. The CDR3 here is CASAGEFTEAFF. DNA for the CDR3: TGTGCCAGCGCAGGGGAGTTCACTGAAGCTTTCTTT. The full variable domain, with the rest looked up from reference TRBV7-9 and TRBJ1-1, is DTGVSQNPRHKITKRGQNVTFRCDPISEHNRLYWYRQTLGQGPEFLTYFQNEAQLEKSRLLSDRFSAERPKGSFSTLEIQRTEQGDSAMYLCASAGEFTEAFFGQGTRLTVV.

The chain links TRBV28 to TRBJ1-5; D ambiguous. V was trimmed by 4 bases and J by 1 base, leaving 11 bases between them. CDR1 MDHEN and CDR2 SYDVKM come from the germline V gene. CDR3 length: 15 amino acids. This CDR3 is CASSWQEGSNQPQHF. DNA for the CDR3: TGTGCCAGCAGTTGGCAAGAAGGAAGCAATCAGCCCCAGCATTTT. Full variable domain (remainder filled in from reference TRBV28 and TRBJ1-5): DVKVTQSSRYLVKRTGEKVFLECVQDMDHENMFWYRQDPGLGLRLIYFSYDVKMKEKGDIPEGYSVSREKKERFSLILESASTNQTSMYLCASSWQEGSNQPQHFGDGTRLSIL.

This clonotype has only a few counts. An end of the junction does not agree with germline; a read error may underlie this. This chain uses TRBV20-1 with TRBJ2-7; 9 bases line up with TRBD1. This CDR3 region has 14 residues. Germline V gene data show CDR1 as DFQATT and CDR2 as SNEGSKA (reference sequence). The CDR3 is CSAGDRQGVYEQYF. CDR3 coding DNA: TGCAGTGCTGGAGATCGACAGGGGGTTTACGAGCAGTACTTC.

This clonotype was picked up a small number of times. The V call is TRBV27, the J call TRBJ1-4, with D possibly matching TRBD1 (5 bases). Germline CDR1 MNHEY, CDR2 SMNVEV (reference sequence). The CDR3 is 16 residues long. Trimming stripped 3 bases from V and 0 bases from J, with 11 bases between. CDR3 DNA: TGTGCCAGCAGTTTCCAGGGCGCTGCAACTAATGAAAAACTGTTTTTT. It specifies CASSFQGAATNEKLFF.

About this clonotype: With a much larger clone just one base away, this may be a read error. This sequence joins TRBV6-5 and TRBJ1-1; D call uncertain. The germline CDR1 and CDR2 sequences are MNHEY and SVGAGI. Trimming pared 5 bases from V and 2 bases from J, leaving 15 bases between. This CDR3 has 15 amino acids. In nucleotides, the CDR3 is TGTGCCAGCAGTCGCTCGTGGACGGGCAACACTGAAGCTTTCTTT. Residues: CASSRSWTGNTEAFF.

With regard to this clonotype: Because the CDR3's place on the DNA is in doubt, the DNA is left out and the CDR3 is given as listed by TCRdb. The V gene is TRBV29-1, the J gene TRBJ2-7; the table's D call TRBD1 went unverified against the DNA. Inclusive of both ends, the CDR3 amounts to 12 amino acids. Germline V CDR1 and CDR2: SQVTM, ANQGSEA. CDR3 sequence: CSVGSGNYERYF.

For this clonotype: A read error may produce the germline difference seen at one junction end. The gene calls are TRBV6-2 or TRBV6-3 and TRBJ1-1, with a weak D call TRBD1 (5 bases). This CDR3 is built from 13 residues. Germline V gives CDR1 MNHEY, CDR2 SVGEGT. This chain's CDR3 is CTSVDSLDTEAFF. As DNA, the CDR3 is TGTACCAGCGTTGACAGTTTGGACACTGAAGCTTTCTTT.

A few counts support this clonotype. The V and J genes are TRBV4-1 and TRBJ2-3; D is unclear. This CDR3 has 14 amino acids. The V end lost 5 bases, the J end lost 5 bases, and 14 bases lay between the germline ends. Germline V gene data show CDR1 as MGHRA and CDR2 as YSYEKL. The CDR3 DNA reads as TGCGCCAGCAGCTCCCTCCTAAGTGGAGATACGCAGTATTTT. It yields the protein CASSSLLSGDTQYF.